The entry below describes one T cell receptor (beta chain). The antigen is not known. This specimen includes other DNA sequences encoding the same CDR3. The CDR3 covers 14 residues. CDR1 and CDR2 (germline): SGDLS, YYNGEE. The V and J ends lost 0 bases and 3 bases respectively, with 7 bases between them. The entry originates in a study of shared clonotypes between healthy human individuals. Study information: There were three CD4 naive, three CD4 memory, two CD8 naive and one CD8 memory plates per donor.

TCRdb keeps only in-frame clones here, not all; method: immunoSEQ multiplex PCR. Among approximately 2.5 million clones listed, roughly nine tenths were seen once. Regarding the study as a whole: Of the naive CD4 clonotypes, approximately 5% were shared across several donors. Clonotypes not shared had lower generation probabilities than those common to all four donors. In the sorted subsets, rarefaction showed sequencing was incomplete despite large depth.

The sequenced sample was naive CD4+ T cells sorted from blood. Subset of the sample: CD45RA+ positively selected. The gene calls are TRBV9 and TRBJ1-5; no definite D call. The receptor's source is a man younger than 30 in good health. This CDR3 is CASSVAGINQPQHF. The CDR3 DNA sequence: TGTGCCAGCAGCGTAGCTGGAATCAATCAGCCCCAGCATTTT.